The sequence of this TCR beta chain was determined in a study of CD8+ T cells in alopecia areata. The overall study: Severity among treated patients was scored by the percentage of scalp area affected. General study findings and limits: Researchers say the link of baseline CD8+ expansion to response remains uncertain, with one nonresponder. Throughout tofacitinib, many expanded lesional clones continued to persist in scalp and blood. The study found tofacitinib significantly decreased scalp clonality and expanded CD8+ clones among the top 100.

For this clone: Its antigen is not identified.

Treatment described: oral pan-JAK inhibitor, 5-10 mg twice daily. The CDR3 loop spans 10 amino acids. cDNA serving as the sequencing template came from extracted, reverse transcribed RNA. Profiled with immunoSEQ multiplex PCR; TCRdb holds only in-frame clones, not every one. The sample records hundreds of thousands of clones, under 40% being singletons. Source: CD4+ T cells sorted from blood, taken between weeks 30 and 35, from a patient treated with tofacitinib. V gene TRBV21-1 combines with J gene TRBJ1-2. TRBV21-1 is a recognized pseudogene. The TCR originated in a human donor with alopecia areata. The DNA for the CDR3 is TGTGCCAGCACCGTCTATGGCTACACCTTC. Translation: CASTVYGYTF.